The 9 T cell receptor beta chains below were found in one sample sequenced in a study of cytomegalovirus exposure and HLA in healthy donors. Primers: 60 Vbeta forward and 13 Jbeta reverse. Sequencing used immunoSEQ multiplex PCR; TCRdb keeps in-frame clones, though not all of them. Among approximately 170,000 clones, about 80% were seen once, and the ten largest hold around 1.5%. Sample: PBMCs. These receptors were obtained from a man in his forties in good health and CMV-seronegative.

In its sample, this clone was seen once. V is TRBV20-1 and J is TRBJ2-7, with D hard to call. V dropped 2 bases and J dropped 4 bases, with 6 bases sitting between them. This CDR3 is 11 amino acids long. CDR1 and CDR2 (germline): DFQATT, SNEGSKA (reference sequence). CDR3 residues: CSARPAYEQYF. The CDR3 nucleotides are TGCAGTGCTAGACCAGCGTACGAGCAGTACTTC.

The chain recombines TRBV28 with TRBJ1-4; D is unresolved. There are 12 residues in the CDR3. The germline gives CDR1 MDHEN, CDR2 SYDVKM. Trimming removed 8 bases at V and 7 bases at J, with 11 bases between. Written as DNA, the CDR3 is TGTGCCAGCTCCCCCAGCGGTGAAAAACTGTTTTTT. Protein sequence: CASSPSGEKLFF.

This chain uses TRBV19 with TRBJ2-5, with D possibly matching TRBD2 (6 bases). The DNA end is more similar to TRBJ2-7, so the J call may be wrong. Germline-derived CDR1 and CDR2 are LNHDA and SQIVND (reference sequence). The length of the CDR3 is 13 residues. This CDR3 reads CASSAGQTYEQYF. The CDR3 region has the DNA TGTGCCAGTAGCGCGGGGCAGACCTACGAGCAGTACTTC.

In this sample, this clone turned up a few times. The chain uses TRBV28 and TRBJ2-7; a possible D gene is TRBD1 (8 bases). V lost 5 bases, J lost 0 bases, and 17 bases lay in between. CDR3 length: 16 amino acids. CDR1 and CDR2 from the germline V gene are MDHEN and SYDVKM. The CDR3 sequence: CASSGGGQVSSYEQYF. CDR3 bases: TGTGCCAGCAGTGGGGGGGGACAGGTAAGCTCCTACGAGCAGTACTTC.

The chain recombines TRBV7-9 with TRBJ2-5, with D maybe TRBD2 (6 bases). The CDR3 totals 17 residues. The germline CDR1 and CDR2 sequences are SEHNR and FQNEAQ (reference sequence). V lost 5 bases to trimming and J lost 7 bases, with 26 bases between them. The CDR3 sequence: CASSASPQRVYKGTQYF. Here the CDR3 DNA reads TGTGCCAGCAGCGCCAGCCCCCAGCGGGTATACAAGGGGACCCAGTACTTC.

The rearrangement joins TRBV5-1 to TRBJ2-1, with 7 bases aligning to TRBD2. This CDR3 region has 17 residues. V lost 4 bases to trimming and J lost 9 bases; unmatched junction nucleotides: 19. CDR1 and CDR2 from the germline V gene are SGHRS and YFSETQ. The CDR3 DNA reads TGCGCCAGCAGCCCCCGCCCCGAAGCGGGATTGGGTGGTGAGCAGTTCTTC. Protein sequence: CASSPRPEAGLGGEQFF.

This rearrangement joins TRBV2 to TRBJ1-1, with unresolved D. The CDR3 has 13 residues. Germline assignment: CDR1 SNHLY and CDR2 FYNNEI. With 3 bases removed from V and 1 base from J, the gap between germline ends came to 6 bases. CDR3 in amino acids: CASSDEANTEAFF. CDR3 nucleotides: TGTGCCAGCAGTGACGAAGCGAACACTGAAGCTTTCTTT.

This clone came up a few times. This sequence joins TRBV10-3 and TRBJ2-5; 10 positions match TRBD1. The V gene end was trimmed by 6 bases and the J gene end by 4 bases; junction bases not matched to a gene: 8. This CDR3 has 15 residues. The germline V gene encodes CDR1 ENHRY and CDR2 SYGVKD. This chain's CDR3 is CAIRPGQGSGETQYF. The CDR3 region has the DNA TGTGCCATCAGACCGGGACAGGGGTCGGGAGAGACCCAGTACTTC.

The V gene is TRBV7-2, the J gene TRBJ1-2; 8 bases are a match to TRBD1. CDR1 is SGHTA, CDR2 FQGNSA, per germline. The CDR3 is 15 amino acids. Germline trimming cut 5 bases from V and 3 bases from J; bases unmatched to any gene: 8. The DNA for the CDR3 is TGTGCCAGCAGCCTAAGGACAGGGAGGGACTATGGCTACACCTTC. Translated, it gives CASSLRTGRDYGYTF.